The 10 T cell receptor beta chains reported below all come from one sample, sequenced in a study of chemoradiotherapy in HPV16-positive cancers. The method was immunoSEQ multiplex PCR; TCRdb's version includes in-frame clones alone and lacks a portion of them. The sample includes 2,500 to 3,500 clones, roughly 88% of them seen just once. Source: tumor tissue, taken from a patient who underwent chemoradiotherapy. All receptors derive from a human donor with HPV-associated anogenital cancer.

This chain uses TRBV6-1 with TRBJ1-4; TRBD1 is a possible D gene (5 bases). The CDR3 spans 14 residues. Germline CDR1 MNHNS, CDR2 SASEGT. V dropped 7 bases and J dropped 6 bases, with 15 bases sitting between them. The CDR3 here is CASKLRDGYEKLFF. The CDR3 DNA is TGTGCCAGCAAACTCCGGGACGGTTATGAAAAACTGTTTTTT.

The V gene is TRBV18, the J gene TRBJ1-1; D gene ambiguous. CDR1 and CDR2 from the germline V gene are KGHSH and LQKENI. The CDR3 loop spans 14 amino acids. V dropped 3 bases and J dropped 1 base, with 9 bases sitting between them. The CDR3 DNA reads as TGTGCCAGCTCACCGACGTCCGGGAACACTGAAGCTTTCTTT. Its protein is CASSPTSGNTEAFF.

The chain links TRBV29-1 to TRBJ2-3; TRBD1 aligns across 8 bases. Per the germline V gene, CDR1 is SQVTM and CDR2 is ANQGSEA. This CDR3 is 13 amino acids long. V shed 7 bases, J shed 3 bases, and the junction held 6 bases outside the gene matches. In DNA, the CDR3 is TGCAGCGCCGGACAGGGTCAAACAGATACGCAGTATTTT. Translating it yields CSAGQGQTDTQYF.

The genes are TRBV11-2 and TRBJ1-6, with unresolved D. Trimming stripped 2 bases from V and 5 bases from J, with 10 bases between. Germline CDR1 is SGHAT and CDR2 is FQNNGV. The CDR3 is 15 amino acids. The CDR3 sequence: CASSLTPGHNSPLHF. In DNA form, the CDR3 reads TGTGCCAGCAGCTTAACTCCTGGCCATAATTCACCCCTCCACTTT.

The CDR3 region is CARDRSANTGELFF. In DNA, the CDR3 is TGTGCCAGGGACAGGTCAGCGAACACCGGGGAGCTGTTTTTT. The chain carries TRBV5-8 and TRBJ2-2; 7 nucleotides line up with TRBD1. Trimming at V came to 8 bases and at J to 0 bases, leaving 4 bases not matched to a gene. There are 14 residues in the CDR3. Germline-derived CDR1 and CDR2 are SGHTS and YDEGEE.

The chain has TRBV6-4 and TRBJ2-2; 8 bases map to TRBD1. V shed 8 bases and J 4 bases; nucleotides not matched to a gene: 6. The CDR3 length is 14 residues. Germline V lookup: CDR1 MRHNA, CDR2 SNTAGT. The CDR3 loop reads CASAAQGGTGELFF. The CDR3 nucleotides are TGTGCCAGCGCAGCACAGGGGGGCACCGGGGAGCTGTTTTTT.

The chain links TRBV2 to TRBJ1-4, with 8 bases identical to TRBD1. CDR1 and CDR2 (germline): SNHLY, FYNNEI. The V and J ends lost 8 bases and 7 bases, in that order; junction bases with no gene match: 15. The CDR3 loop spans 16 amino acids. The CDR3 DNA reads as TGTGCCAGCGGCTCTGGAAAGACAGGGGTTGGTGAAAAACTGTTTTTT. It is translated as CASGSGKTGVGEKLFF.

The V call is TRBV9, the J call TRBJ2-2, with a tentative D call TRBD2 (6 bases). The CDR3 covers 15 residues. Trimming took 6 bases from V and 1 from J, leaving 13 bases between them. Per the germline V gene, CDR1 is SGDLS and CDR2 is YYNGEE. The CDR3 here is CASTAGTENTGELFF. CDR3 bases: TGTGCCAGCACCGCCGGGACTGAGAACACCGGGGAGCTGTTTTTT.

The chain carries TRBV7-2 and TRBJ2-1; D uncertain. The germline gives CDR1 SGHTA, CDR2 FQGNSA. The CDR3 runs 15 residues. Trimming shortened V by 2 bases and J by 0 bases, and 8 bases separated the two germline ends. CDR3 coding DNA: TGTGCCAGCAGCTTACGCAAAAGCTCCTACAATGAGCAGTTCTTC. Translation: CASSLRKSSYNEQFF.

This clone was detected once. J is TRBJ2-6 and V is TRBV6-4, with D uncertain. The germline V gene has CDR1 MRHNA and CDR2 SNTAGT. Trimming removed 0 bases at V and 0 bases at J, with 9 bases between. The CDR3 runs to 17 residues. The CDR3 loop is CASSDSNGRSGANVLTF. CDR3 sequence (DNA): TGTGCCAGCAGTGACTCGAATGGCCGCTCTGGGGCCAACGTCCTGACTTTC.